This section outlines one T cell receptor beta chain sequence together with its context. As yet, its antigen is unknown. This entry comes from a study of cytomegalovirus exposure and HLA in healthy donors. Per the germline V gene, CDR1 is SGHVS and CDR2 is FQNEAQ. Between the trimmed V and J ends, which lost 2 bases and 8 bases, there was a span of 7 bases. This CDR3 contains 12 residues. Findings of the study overall: Altogether, 150 or so TCR beta chains were recorded as cytomegalovirus-associated. According to reports, the classifier identified cytomegalovirus status with high specificity and sensitivity. In vitro assays verified that a few CMV-associated chains recognized CMV antigens specifically. Most TCR sequences proved rare, with some public TCRs found in many donors.

The table came from immunoSEQ multiplex PCR; TCRdb's copy has only in-frame clones and leaves some out. The table shows approximately 120,000 clones, with roughly nine tenths occurring only once. Sample: PBMCs. The V call is TRBV7-8, the J call TRBJ1-3, with unresolved D. This sequence originates from a woman aged 18-29 years in good health and CMV-seronegative. The CDR3 coding sequence is TGTGCCAGCAGCTTAAGAGGCGACACCATATATTTT. This encodes CASSLRGDTIYF.